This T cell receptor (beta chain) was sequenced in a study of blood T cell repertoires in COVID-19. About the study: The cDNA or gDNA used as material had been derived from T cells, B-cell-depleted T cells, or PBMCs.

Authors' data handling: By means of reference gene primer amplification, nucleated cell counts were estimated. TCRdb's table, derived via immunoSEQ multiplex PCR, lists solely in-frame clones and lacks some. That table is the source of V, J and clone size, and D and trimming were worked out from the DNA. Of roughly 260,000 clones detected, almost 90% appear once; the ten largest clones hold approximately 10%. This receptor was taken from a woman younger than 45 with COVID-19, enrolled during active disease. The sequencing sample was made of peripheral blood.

CDR3: CACRSHTGNQPQHF. The CDR3 region has the DNA TGTGCCTGCAGGTCACACACTGGGAATCAGCCCCAGCATTTT. The rearrangement links TRBV30 to TRBJ1-5; D not certain. The CDR3 length is 14 residues. The germline CDR1 and CDR2 sequences are GTSNPN and SVGIG (reference sequence). The germline V and J ends were trimmed by 6 bases and 4 bases, with 16 bases remaining between them.